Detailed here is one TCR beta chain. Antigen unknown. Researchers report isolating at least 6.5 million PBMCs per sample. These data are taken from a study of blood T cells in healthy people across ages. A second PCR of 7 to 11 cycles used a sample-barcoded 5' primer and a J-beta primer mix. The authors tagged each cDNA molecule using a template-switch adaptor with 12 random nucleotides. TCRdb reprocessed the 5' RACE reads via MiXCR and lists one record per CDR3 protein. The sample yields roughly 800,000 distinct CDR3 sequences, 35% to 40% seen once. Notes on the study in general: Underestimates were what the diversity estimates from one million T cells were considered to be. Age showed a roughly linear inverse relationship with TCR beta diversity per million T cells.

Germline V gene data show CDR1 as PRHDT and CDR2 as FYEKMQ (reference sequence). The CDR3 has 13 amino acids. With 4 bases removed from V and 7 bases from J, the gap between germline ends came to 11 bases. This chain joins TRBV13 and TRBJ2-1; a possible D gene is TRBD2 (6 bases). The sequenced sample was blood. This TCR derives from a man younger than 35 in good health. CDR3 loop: CASSWGLSNEQFF. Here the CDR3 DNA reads TGTGCCAGCAGCTGGGGACTGTCAAATGAGCAGTTCTTC.